These T cell receptor beta chains were read from a single sample in a study of cytomegalovirus exposure and HLA in healthy donors. This table comes from immunoSEQ multiplex PCR, and its TCRdb copy is limited to in-frame clones, with some not included. This sample has over 95,000 clones; around 73% occur once, and the top ten carry about 3.5%. Specimen: PBMCs. The receptors derive from a man in his forties or fifties in good health and CMV-seronegative. CDR3s include the opening cysteine and the closing phenylalanine or tryptophan. The D gene is left open where the match is weak. Some rows mark clone size as missing; the rest say once, few, many or name a class of expanded clone.

cdr3_aa: CASSPLDRGEKLFF
cdr3_nt: TGTGCCAGCTCACCATTGGACAGAGGCGAAAAACTGTTTTTT
clone_size: .
j_call: TRBJ1-4
d_call: .
v_call: TRBV18

cdr3_aa: CASSGAPGQGPTEQYF
cdr3_nt: TGTGCCAGCAGTGGTGCCCCGGGACAGGGTCCGACCGAGCAGTACTTC
clone_size: .
j_call: TRBJ2-7
d_call: TRBD1
v_call: TRBV25-1

cdr3_aa: CASASDRGRGEKLFF
cdr3_nt: TGTGCCAGCGCTAGCGACAGGGGGCGAGGAGAAAAACTGTTTTTT
clone_size: .
j_call: TRBJ1-4
d_call: TRBD1
v_call: TRBV2

cdr3_aa: CASSLSLESGIGNQPQHF
cdr3_nt: TGTGCCAGCAGTTTATCTCTCGAGTCAGGGATAGGTAATCAGCCCCAGCATTTT
clone_size: few
j_call: TRBJ1-5
d_call: .
v_call: TRBV28

cdr3_aa: CAWSTGQGAKNIQYF
cdr3_nt: TGTGCCTGGAGTACCGGACAGGGGGCCAAAAACATTCAGTACTTC
clone_size: many
j_call: TRBJ2-4
d_call: TRBD1
v_call: TRBV30

cdr3_aa: CASSLRQTGGVGELFF
cdr3_nt: TGTGCCAGCAGCTTAAGGCAAACGGGAGGTGTCGGGGAGCTGTTTTTT
clone_size: .
j_call: TRBJ2-2
d_call: TRBD2
v_call: TRBV5-4

cdr3_aa: CASSPRDRGLRTFF
cdr3_nt: TGTGCCAGCAGCCCTCGGGACAGGGGACTTCGGACTTTCTTT
clone_size: .
j_call: TRBJ1-1
d_call: TRBD1
v_call: TRBV11-2

cdr3_aa: CASSHGPTGTQYF
cdr3_nt: TGTGCCAGCAGTCACGGACCGACAGGTACGCAGTATTTT
clone_size: .
j_call: TRBJ2-3
d_call: .
v_call: TRBV28

cdr3_aa: CASSLSTGLNEKLFF
cdr3_nt: TGTGCCAGCAGTTTGAGCACAGGTCTTAATGAAAAACTGTTTTTT
clone_size: once
j_call: TRBJ1-4
d_call: .
v_call: TRBV28

cdr3_aa: CASPTGGASVGANVLTF
cdr3_nt: TGCGCCAGCCCGACAGGGGGCGCCTCGGTTGGGGCCAACGTCCTGACTTTC
clone_size: .
j_call: TRBJ2-6
d_call: TRBD1
v_call: TRBV23-1

cdr3_aa: CASSPSVLSNTEAFF
cdr3_nt: TGTGCCAGCTCACCCTCGGTACTCTCGAACACTGAAGCTTTCTTT
clone_size: .
j_call: TRBJ1-1
d_call: .
v_call: TRBV18